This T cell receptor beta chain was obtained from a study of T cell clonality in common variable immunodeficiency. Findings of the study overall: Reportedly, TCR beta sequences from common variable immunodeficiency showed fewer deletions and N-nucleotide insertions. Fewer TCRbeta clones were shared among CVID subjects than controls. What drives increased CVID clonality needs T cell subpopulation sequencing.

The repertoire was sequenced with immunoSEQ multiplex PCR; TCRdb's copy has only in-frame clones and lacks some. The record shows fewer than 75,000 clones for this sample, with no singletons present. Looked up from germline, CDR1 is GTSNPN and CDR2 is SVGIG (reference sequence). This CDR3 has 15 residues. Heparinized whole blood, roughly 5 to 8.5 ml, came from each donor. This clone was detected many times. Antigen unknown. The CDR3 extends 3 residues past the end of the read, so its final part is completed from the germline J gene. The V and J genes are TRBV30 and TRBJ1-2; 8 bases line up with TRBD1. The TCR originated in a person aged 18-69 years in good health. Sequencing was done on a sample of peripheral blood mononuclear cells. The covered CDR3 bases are TGTGCCTGGAGTCCTCGGACAGGGCGTGTTCGGGGC. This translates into CAWSPRTGRVRG. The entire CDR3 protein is CAWSPRTGRVRGYTF.